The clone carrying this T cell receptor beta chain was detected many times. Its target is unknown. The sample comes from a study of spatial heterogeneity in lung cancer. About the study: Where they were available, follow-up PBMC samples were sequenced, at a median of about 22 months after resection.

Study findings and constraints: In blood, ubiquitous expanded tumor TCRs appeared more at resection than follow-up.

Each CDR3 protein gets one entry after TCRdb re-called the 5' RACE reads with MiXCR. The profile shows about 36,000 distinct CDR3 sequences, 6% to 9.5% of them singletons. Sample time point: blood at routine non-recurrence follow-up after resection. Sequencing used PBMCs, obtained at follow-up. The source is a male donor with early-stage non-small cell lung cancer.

Written as DNA, the CDR3 is TGCGCCAGCAGCTCGGGACAGGATACTTCACCCCTCCACTTT. The encoded protein is CASSSGQDTSPLHF. This sequence joins TRBV5-1 and TRBJ1-6, with 8 nucleotides matching TRBD1. CDR3 length: 14 residues. From germline, CDR1 is SGHRS and CDR2 YFSETQ. After removal of 3 bases from V and 9 bases from J, the junction contained 5 bases not matched to a gene.